A selection of T cell receptor beta chains follows, all from one sample in a study of blood T cell repertoires in COVID-19. Assay: immunoSEQ multiplex PCR; the TCRdb copy retains only in-frame clones and omits some. This table holds approximately 240,000 clones, roughly 86% found once. The sample consisted of peripheral blood. Receptors originate from a man between 45 and 60 years old with acute or convalescent COVID-19. Each CDR3 is given with its conserved first and last residue. Each record gives: CDR3 DNA, CDR3 protein, clone size, J gene, D gene, V gene, CDR3 length. A D gene is named only where the DNA matches it firmly. Clone size, where shown, is once, few, many, or a class for clones that have expanded.

CDR3 DNA: TGTGCCAGCAGTCCGAGTTTAGAGGGTTTGGAGACCCAGTACTTC
CDR3 protein: CASSPSLEGLETQYF
clone size: -
J gene: TRBJ2-5
D gene: -
V gene: TRBV6-5
CDR3 length: 15

CDR3 DNA: TGCGCCAGCAGCTTGGCCCGAAGACAGGCCGATAATGGCTACACCTTC
CDR3 protein: CASSLARRQADNGYTF
clone size: -
J gene: TRBJ1-2
D gene: -
V gene: TRBV5-1
CDR3 length: 16

CDR3 DNA: TGCAGCGTGGGGTTGGAGGGAACCTATGGCTACACCTTC
CDR3 protein: CSVGLEGTYGYTF
clone size: -
J gene: TRBJ1-2
D gene: -
V gene: TRBV29-1
CDR3 length: 13

CDR3 DNA: TGTGCCAGCAGCTTAATTTTAGGAGTGGCTGGAAACACCATATATTTT
CDR3 protein: CASSLILGVAGNTIYF
clone size: -
J gene: TRBJ1-3
D gene: -
V gene: TRBV7-2
CDR3 length: 16

CDR3 DNA: TGTGCCAGCAGCTCAGAAGCGGGGGGAATACTGTTCTTC
CDR3 protein: CASSSEAGGILFF
clone size: -
J gene: TRBJ2-1
D gene: TRBD2
V gene: TRBV7-9
CDR3 length: 13

CDR3 DNA: TGTGCCAGCAGCCCGGACAGTACTCCGCAGTACTTC
CDR3 protein: CASSPDSTPQYF
clone size: -
J gene: TRBJ2-7
D gene: -
V gene: TRBV3-1/TRBV3-2
CDR3 length: 12

CDR3 DNA: TGTGCCATCAGTGTGGGACAGAATAATTCACCCCTCCACTTT
CDR3 protein: CAISVGQNNSPLHF
clone size: -
J gene: TRBJ1-6
D gene: TRBD1
V gene: TRBV10-3
CDR3 length: 14

CDR3 DNA: TGTGCCAGCAGCTTTCCGACTACGAAACAAAGCTCCTACGAGCAGTACTTC
CDR3 protein: CASSFPTTKQSSYEQYF
clone size: -
J gene: TRBJ2-7
D gene: -
V gene: TRBV11-2
CDR3 length: 17

CDR3 DNA: TGTGCCAGCAGTTTATCGTCAGACACTGAAGCTTTCTTT
CDR3 protein: CASSLSSDTEAFF
clone size: few
J gene: TRBJ1-1
D gene: -
V gene: TRBV28
CDR3 length: 13

CDR3 DNA: TGTGCCAGCAGTCCCCAGGGGGCCGGGGAGCTGTTTTTT
CDR3 protein: CASSPQGAGELFF
clone size: -
J gene: TRBJ2-2
D gene: TRBD1
V gene: TRBV12-3/TRBV12-4
CDR3 length: 13

CDR3 DNA: TGTGCCAGCAGTGAGGACATGAACACTGAAGCTTTCTTT
CDR3 protein: CASSEDMNTEAFF
clone size: -
J gene: TRBJ1-1
D gene: -
V gene: TRBV6-2/TRBV6-3
CDR3 length: 13

CDR3 DNA: TGTGCCAGTATGGGGGGGCAGAGTGGGGAAAAACTGTTTTTT
CDR3 protein: CASMGGQSGEKLFF
clone size: once
J gene: TRBJ1-4
D gene: -
V gene: TRBV19
CDR3 length: 14

CDR3 DNA: TGTGCCAGCTCACCCCCTACAGGGGAGGATACCGGGGAGCTGTTTTTT
CDR3 protein: CASSPPTGEDTGELFF
clone size: -
J gene: TRBJ2-2
D gene: -
V gene: TRBV18
CDR3 length: 16

CDR3 DNA: TGTGCCAGCAGGGGAAGGGCAGGGCCTAACTATGGCTACACCTTC
CDR3 protein: CASRGRAGPNYGYTF
clone size: -
J gene: TRBJ1-2
D gene: -
V gene: TRBV2
CDR3 length: 15

CDR3 DNA: TGTGCCAGTCAGGGGGTGGCTAATGGCTACACCTTC
CDR3 protein: CASQGVANGYTF
clone size: -
J gene: TRBJ1-2
D gene: TRBD1
V gene: TRBV6-5
CDR3 length: 12

CDR3 DNA: TGTGCCAGCAGCCCCGGACAGGTGGACACCGGGGAGCTGTTTTTT
CDR3 protein: CASSPGQVDTGELFF
clone size: -
J gene: TRBJ2-2
D gene: TRBD1
V gene: TRBV7-3
CDR3 length: 15

CDR3 DNA: TGCGCCAGCAGCTTGACAGGGAAGGGTTTCTACGAGCAGTACTTC
CDR3 protein: CASSLTGKGFYEQYF
clone size: -
J gene: TRBJ2-7
D gene: -
V gene: TRBV5-1
CDR3 length: 15

CDR3 DNA: TGTGCCAGCAGCGGGGACAGGGAATCCGATGGCTACACCTTC
CDR3 protein: CASSGDRESDGYTF
clone size: -
J gene: TRBJ1-2
D gene: TRBD1
V gene: TRBV11-1
CDR3 length: 14

CDR3 DNA: TGTGCCAGCAGTCTAACGGGGGTTAGCTCCTACGAGCAGTACTTC
CDR3 protein: CASSLTGVSSYEQYF
clone size: -
J gene: TRBJ2-7
D gene: -
V gene: TRBV27
CDR3 length: 15

CDR3 DNA: TGCGCCAGCAGCTTGGAACAGGGATCGTACAATGAGCAGTTCTTC
CDR3 protein: CASSLEQGSYNEQFF
clone size: -
J gene: TRBJ2-1
D gene: -
V gene: TRBV5-1
CDR3 length: 15